This entry concerns a single TCR beta chain. The assay was immunoSEQ multiplex PCR, and TCRdb's table has in-frame clones only and misses some. The sample records over a million clones, 70% to 80% being singletons. This sample is part of a study of shared clonotypes between healthy human individuals. About the study: The cohort had two women and a few men, ages 18 to 49.

Between the trimmed V and J ends, which lost 0 bases and 2 bases, there was a span of 11 bases. This CDR3 is built from 15 residues. The V gene's germline CDR1 is SGHRS and CDR2 YFSETQ. Partitioning of CD4+ cells yielded a CD45RA+ naive subset and a CD45RA-negative memory subset. V gene TRBV5-1 combines with J gene TRBJ1-2; the D gene is possibly TRBD1 (6 bases). Sample: memory CD4+ T cells from PBMCs. The subset is: CD45RA-negative fraction. The TCR was taken from a man aged 18 to 29 in good health. Some clones in this sample may be carry-over from other donors' samples. The CDR3 loop is CASSLAPGANYGYTF. The DNA of the CDR3 is TGCGCCAGCAGCTTGGCTCCGGGGGCCAACTATGGCTACACCTTC.